This TCR beta chain derives from a study of siplizumab effects on memory and regulatory T cells. Per sample, the assay covered 80,000 to 100,000 TCR templates. Some clones are missing from TCRdb's copy, which holds only in-frame ones; the method was immunoSEQ multiplex PCR. Of some 56,000 clones in the sample, around 97% were seen once. Comment on this clone: Its antigen remains unidentified.

Using a few donor pairs, the authors sequenced unstimulated naive, memory, effector memory and TEMRA subsets. Findings and caveats of the study: About 80-97% of proliferating CD4+ or CD8+ clones had no assignable naive or memory phenotype. A major contribution to the alloresponse seemed to be made by naive T cells, which seemed more diverse than memory cells.

The TCR sequence derives from a human donor in good health. Sequencing was carried out using naive CD8+ T cells sorted from blood.

The CDR3 protein is CASSLAGTGKYEQYF. For the CDR3, the DNA is TGTGCCAGCAGCTTGGCCGGGACAGGGAAATACGAGCAGTACTTC. The genes are TRBV5-8 and TRBJ2-7, with 9 bases that match TRBD1. The CDR3 is 15 amino acids. The V and J ends lost 0 bases and 4 bases, in that order; junction bases with no gene match: 5. Germline loops: CDR1 SGHTS, CDR2 YDEGEE.